The 21 T cell receptor beta chains given below trace back to one sample, sequenced in a study of blood T cells in healthy people across ages. A J-beta primer mix and a sample-barcoded 5' primer were used in a second PCR of about 7 to 11 cycles. TCRdb fed the 5' RACE reads into MiXCR, producing one record per CDR3 protein. Here the sample spans 250,000 to 300,000 distinct CDR3 sequences, 27% being singletons. The sample was blood. The source is a woman in her 70s in good health.

This clonotype showed up just a few times. This chain joins TRBV15 and TRBJ2-5, with 11 bases that match TRBD2. This CDR3 has 18 residues. V was clipped by 7 bases and J by 1 base; unmatched bases: 14. The V gene's germline CDR1 is LNHNV and CDR2 YYDKDF (reference sequence). This chain's CDR3 is CATTLKLAGDRAQETQYF. The CDR3 bases are TGTGCCACCACCCTAAAACTAGCGGGAGATAGGGCCCAAGAGACCCAGTACTTC.

This clonotype appeared many times. The gene calls are TRBV29-1 and TRBJ2-6; tentatively, D is TRBD1 or TRBD2 (5 bases each). The CDR3 has 15 amino acids. CDR1 and CDR2 (germline): SQVTM, ANQGSEA. The ends were cut back, 3 bases at V and 4 bases at J, with 13 bases in the middle. The CDR3 reads CSVDDPGPGANVLTF. CDR3 sequence (DNA): TGCAGCGTTGATGATCCGGGGCCAGGGGCCAACGTCCTGACTTTC.

V is TRBV28 and J is TRBJ1-2; 8 positions agree with TRBD1. V shed 5 bases and J 8 bases; nucleotides not matched to a gene: 13. CDR1 MDHEN and CDR2 SYDVKM come from the germline V gene. CDR3 size: 15 residues. The CDR3 bases are TGTGCCAGCAGTCCTACGGCAGGGGGCCGGCTGGGCTACACCTTC. Residues: CASSPTAGGRLGYTF.

This clonotype has only a few counts. The CDR3 sequence: CASTSPGTSGRGEQFF. CDR3 nucleotide sequence: TGTGCCAGCACCTCACCGGGGACTAGCGGGAGAGGTGAGCAGTTCTTC. The chain is built from TRBV6-2 or TRBV6-3 and TRBJ2-1; 14 nucleotides agree with TRBD2. Germline V lookup: CDR1 MNHEY, CDR2 SVGEGT. The CDR3 has 16 residues. With V trimmed by 7 bases and J by 9 bases, 11 bases remained unmatched.

V and J are TRBV5-1 and TRBJ2-3; D possibly corresponds to TRBD2 (6 bases). CDR1 and CDR2 from the germline V gene are SGHRS and YFSETQ. Trimming took off 4 bases at V and 6 bases at J, with 24 bases between the two ends. This CDR3 spans 17 amino acids. The CDR3 reads CASSPRGFGPPYDTQYF. CDR3 DNA: TGCGCCAGCAGCCCGCGGGGCTTTGGCCCCCCGTATGATACGCAGTATTTT. Variable domain in full (rest from reference TRBV5-1 and TRBJ2-3): KAGVTQTPRYLIKTRGQQVTLSCSPISGHRSVSWYQQTPGQGLQFLFEYFSETQRNKGNFPGRFSGRQFSNSRSEMNVSTLELGDSALYLCASSPRGFGPPYDTQYFGPGTRLTVL.

This chain uses TRBV11-2 with TRBJ1-1; unclear D gene. Per germline, CDR1 SGHAT and CDR2 FQNNGV. The V end was cut by 4 bases, the J end by 3 bases, with 18 bases between. The CDR3 contains 16 residues. CDR3 nucleotide sequence: TGTGCCAGCAGCTCGGACCCTGGCCACCCCCACACTGAAGCTTTCTTT. Its protein product is CASSSDPGHPHTEAFF. The variable domain in full, with the rest retrieved from reference TRBV11-2 and TRBJ1-1, is EAGVAQSPRYKIIEKRQSVAFWCNPISGHATLYWYQQILGQGPKLLIQFQNNGVVDDSQLPKDRFSAERLKGVDSTLKIQPAKLEDSAVYLCASSSDPGHPHTEAFFGQGTRLTVV.

J is TRBJ2-1 and V is TRBV29-1, with no clear D. From germline, CDR1 is SQVTM and CDR2 ANQGSEA. The V end lost 4 bases, the J end lost 0 bases, and 7 bases lay between the germline ends. The CDR3 spans 13 residues. CDR3 nucleotides: TGCAGCGTTGCGACCAGCTCCTACAATGAGCAGTTCTTC. This gives the protein CSVATSSYNEQFF.

The chain employs TRBV7-9 and TRBJ2-6; D unresolved. CDR1 and CDR2 from the germline V gene are SEHNR and FQNEAQ (reference sequence). The CDR3 totals 15 residues. The V gene lost 1 base and the J gene lost 1 base, with 5 bases spanning the gap. The CDR3 nucleotides read TGTGCCAGCAGCTTAGAAGTTTCTGGGGCCAACGTCCTGACTTTC. Protein sequence: CASSLEVSGANVLTF. Together with reference TRBV7-9 and TRBJ2-6, the CDR3 gives the full variable domain: DTGVSQNPRHKITKRGQNVTFRCDPISEHNRLYWYRQTLGQGPEFLTYFQNEAQLEKSRLLSDRFSAERPKGSFSTLEIQRTEQGDSAMYLCASSLEVSGANVLTFGAGSRLTVL.

J is TRBJ2-5 and V is TRBV13, with D perhaps matching TRBD2 (6 bases). V gave up 3 bases and J gave up 1 base, with 15 bases separating them. The germline V gene has CDR1 PRHDT and CDR2 FYEKMQ (reference sequence). The CDR3 is 16 residues long. The CDR3 spells CASSFGAGTFQETQYF. Here the CDR3 DNA reads TGTGCCAGCAGCTTTGGAGCCGGGACTTTCCAAGAGACCCAGTACTTC.

The V call is TRBV9, the J call TRBJ2-3; 9 bases match TRBD2. Germline V gene sequence: CDR1 SGDLS, CDR2 YYNGEE. V shed 1 base, J shed 0 bases, and the junction held 3 bases outside the gene matches. This CDR3 is 16 amino acids long. CDR3: CASSVTAGGSTDTQYF. As DNA, the CDR3 is TGTGCCAGCAGCGTAACGGCGGGAGGGAGCACAGATACGCAGTATTTT.

In its sample, this clonotype was seen a few times. The rearrangement uses TRBV20-1 and TRBJ2-5; TRBD1 matches 10 bases. Germline V CDR1 and CDR2: DFQATT, SNEGSKA (reference sequence). V dropped 6 bases and J dropped 6; count of bases not matched to a gene: 4. The CDR3 is 12 amino acids. CDR3 amino acids: CSAPTGGKTQYF. DNA for the CDR3: TGCAGTGCACCGACAGGGGGCAAGACCCAGTACTTC.

The V and J genes are TRBV20-1 and TRBJ2-5; 8 positions match TRBD2. V gave up 5 bases and J gave up 2 bases; unmatched junction bases: 10. Per germline, CDR1 DFQATT and CDR2 SNEGSKA (reference sequence). This CDR3 has 15 residues. The CDR3 is CSASSAGALQETQYF. The CDR3 coding sequence is TGCAGTGCTTCTTCAGCGGGGGCACTTCAAGAGACCCAGTACTTC.

This clonotype was observed once. This may be a read error, as it is one base from a much larger clone. V gene TRBV20-1 combines with J gene TRBJ2-7; 13 bases line up with TRBD2. J was trimmed by 4 bases and V by 6 bases; bases with no gene match: 6. The CDR3 extends over 14 amino acids. In germline, CDR1 is DFQATT, CDR2 SNEGSKA (reference sequence). CDR3 in DNA: TGCAGTGCCTACGGACTAGCGGGAGATTACGAGCAGTACTTC. Its translation: CSAYGLAGDYEQYF.

The chain carries TRBV29-1 and TRBJ1-5, with D maybe TRBD1 (5 bases). CDR3 length equals 12 residues. The V gene lost 4 bases and the J gene lost 3 bases, with 7 bases spanning the gap. Germline assignment: CDR1 SQVTM and CDR2 ANQGSEA. CDR3 DNA sequence: TGCAGCGTTGGACAGAACAATCAGCCCCAGCATTTT. It is translated as CSVGQNNQPQHF.

This chain uses TRBV10-3 with TRBJ2-5; 8 bases are shared with TRBD2. CDR3 length equals 15 residues. V lost 2 bases, J lost 5 bases, and 7 bases stayed unmatched. From germline, CDR1 is ENHRY and CDR2 SYGVKD. The CDR3 sequence: CAISETGLGRETQYF. In DNA form, the CDR3 reads TGTGCCATCAGTGAGACGGGACTAGGCAGGGAGACCCAGTACTTC.

The CDR3 DNA reads TGCAGTGCTGCCCCTGTATCAGCAGCAGTCCCAGATACGCAGTATTTT. Residues: CSAAPVSAAVPDTQYF. J is TRBJ2-3 and V is TRBV20-1, with no clear D. The V end was cut by 5 bases, the J end by 4 bases, with 22 bases between. CDR1 and CDR2 from the germline V gene are DFQATT and SNEGSKA (reference sequence). CDR3 size: 16 residues.

This clonotype was seen more than once but under ten times. V is TRBV5-6 and J is TRBJ2-4; a weak D match, TRBD2 (5 bases). This CDR3 is 15 amino acids long. Trimming removed 4 bases from V and 1 base from J, with 12 bases in between. Germline V gives CDR1 SGHDT, CDR2 YYEEEE. CDR3 nucleotides: TGTGCCAGCAGCCTCTTGAGCGGCGCCAAAAACATTCAGTACTTC. It encodes CASSLLSGAKNIQYF.

This clonotype was seen only a few times. The chain has TRBV27 and TRBJ2-5, with a possible D match to TRBD1 (5 bases). Matching the DNA end better, TRBJ2-1 makes the J call doubtful. CDR1 is MNHEY, CDR2 SMNVEV, per germline (reference sequence). The CDR3 runs 16 residues. CDR3 sequence reads: CASSSGAGSPSNEQFF. CDR3 nucleotides: TGTGCCAGCAGTTCAGGCGCAGGGTCGCCGTCCAATGAGCAGTTCTTC.

The J gene is TRBJ2-1, the V gene TRBV7-2; maybe TRBD2 (6 bases). CDR1 and CDR2 from the germline V gene are SGHTA and FQGNSA. Trimming pared 1 base from V and 7 bases from J, leaving 11 bases between. The CDR3 extends over 14 amino acids. The CDR3 coding sequence is TGTGCCAGCAGCTTAGGTGGGACTGCTAATGAGCAGTTCTTC. Translation: CASSLGGTANEQFF.

There are a few counts of this clonotype. V usage is TRBV25-1 and J usage is TRBJ1-1; D is possibly TRBD1 (5 bases). V was shortened by 2 bases and J by 7 bases, with 11 bases between the two germline ends. CDR3 length: 13 amino acids. Germline CDR1 is MGHDK and CDR2 is SYGVNS. The CDR3, as DNA: TGTGCCAGCAGTGAAATAGGTAGGGGTGAAGCTTTCTTT. Encoded protein: CASSEIGRGEAFF.

This clonotype was seen only a few times. The rearrangement links TRBV25-1 to TRBJ2-5; 9 bases map to TRBD1. The CDR3 consists of 13 residues. Trimming took 6 bases from V and 5 from J; bases not matched to a gene: 4. The V gene's germline CDR1 is MGHDK and CDR2 SYGVNS. The CDR3 loop reads CASRGQGFETQYF. Written as DNA, the CDR3 is TGTGCCAGCAGGGGACAGGGATTTGAGACCCAGTACTTC. Full variable domain (outside the CDR3, taken from reference TRBV25-1 and TRBJ2-5): EADIYQTPRYLVIGTGKKITLECSQTMGHDKMYWYQQDPGMELHLIHYSYGVNSTEKGDLSSESTVSRIRTEHFPLTLESARPSHTSQYLCASRGQGFETQYFGPGTRLLVL.